The source of this TCR beta chain is a study of cytomegalovirus exposure and HLA in healthy donors (dated by TCRdb to the late 2010s). Study-level background: According to an earlier analysis of a few hundred of the donors, roughly 180 million T cells yielded 95 million to 140 million unique TCR beta sequences and less than 300 Gb of sequence data. Roughly 300 gigabases of sequencing data and approximately 92 million unique TCR sequences made up an early release that covered roughly 670 HLA-typed donors. Among the 398 genotyped donors, more than 70% belonged to the genetic ancestry cluster associated with self-reported Caucasian donors. The study aimed to test whether signatures of past pathogen exposure could be identified by cataloging public T cell receptors. The study profiled the T cell repertoires of approximately 700 subjects by immunosequencing and related them to cytomegalovirus serostatus. A separate validation cohort of 90 to 150 different subjects was used in addition to the roughly 620-subject first cohort. High-throughput TCR immunosequencing, statistical association of individual TCRs with disease status, and machine learning were combined to predict cytomegalovirus infection status. A later analysis re-examined previously published TCR beta repertoires from 500 to 700 donors and added high-resolution HLA genotyping to investigate patterns of TCR occurrence. The later analysis used no new phenotypic data to find candidate immune exposures, relying instead on TCR beta sequences and their occurrence across donors. In an earlier analysis of 500 to 650 of the donors, high-throughput TCR beta sequencing was used to judge whether each TCR beta V gene segment behaved as functional or pseudogenic. Donor age, sex, ethnicity and CMV serostatus were compiled together with the repertoire data. In a later genetic analysis, genome-wide SNP genotypes for about 60% of the 666 donors were used, and that subset was treated as a discovery cohort. Every repertoire in the discovery cohort had been generated on one and the same sequencing platform. HLA typing included class I and class II loci at four-digit resolution. Typing coverage varied by locus: roughly 620-640 donors for A, B, C, DRB1 and DQB1; roughly 510 for DQA1; over 600 for DPA1; approximately 490 for DPB1. Four or five DR-DQ haplotypes were handled as single units for association and clustering because linkage in the cohort was strong. Across around 400 genotyped donors of the cohort, an average of about 250,000 unique TCR beta nucleotide sequences per donor were sequenced, and around 20% of those sequences were non-productive.

The CDR3 numbers 10 residues from cysteine through phenylalanine. CDR3 DNA is the only sequence kept; it has 30 bases, read in frame from the first base. Looking up the germline V gene (reference sequence) yields CDR1 GTSNPN and CDR2 SVGIG. On the study overall, not on this receptor specifically: CMV serostatus was the only immune exposure information available for the cohort. According to the authors, the approach could potentially be generalized to other disease states and immunological phenotypes. In an earlier analysis of more than 450 of the donors, most TCR beta V segments were observed in productive rearrangements about 87% or about 30% of the time, broadly matching IMGT annotations. A later analysis reported that several top co-occurrence clusters appeared linked to parvovirus B19, influenza, CMV and Epstein-Barr virus. A cluster of highly shared sequence variants was judged likely to represent a technical artifact of the sequencing pipeline. At a false discovery rate of 0.05, a later analysis linked under 20,000 TCR beta sequences to specific HLA alleles. Because counts were too low, about 15 rarely observed V segments, including chromosome 9 orphons, were left out of the earlier analysis of some 640 of the donors. A total of 150 or so TCR beta chains were listed by the study as associated with cytomegalovirus. In a later analysis, the rate of TCR association differed among HLA loci, with DRB1 alleles having the most associated TCRs and HLA-C alleles having the fewest. Correlated functional status among segregating V segments might be attributable to linkage disequilibrium, but an unknown experimental factor could not be ruled out. Across donors, most TCR sequences were observed very rarely, whereas some public TCRs were present in many individuals. A further reported finding was that TCR beta sequences accurately predicted the HLA-A and HLA-B alleles for most subjects in the first cohort. Some IMGT-functional V segments, including TRBV6-2 and TRBV6-3, could not be told apart with the 87-base-pair reads, so those segments were excluded. According to a later analysis, most CMV-associated TCR beta chains appeared to be HLA-restricted, and the HLA associations seemed to be driven largely by CMV exposure. Because some donors lacked HLA typing at each locus, the association tests relied only on the typed subset. When HLA alleles, especially DR and DQ, strongly co-occurred, attributing TCR associations to individual alleles was difficult. This cohort had only TCR beta chains sequenced, and the lack of alpha or paired-chain data limited which features could be detected. A few of the identified cytomegalovirus-associated TCR beta chains were confirmed in vitro to be specific for cytomegalovirus antigens. In both the original and validation cohorts, the classifier was reported to diagnose cytomegalovirus status with high specificity and sensitivity. Compared with equally common non-associated chains, HLA-associated TCR beta chains in a later analysis were more clonally expanded and had lower generation probabilities. Roughly uniform sequencing depth across donors was assumed in presence/absence analyses, although this assumption may not hold. Compared with the approximately 600-donor mean, donors in an Asian-associated ancestry cluster had fewer N-insertions in productive TCRs, according to a later genetic analysis. V-gene and J-gene trimming of TCR beta chains was associated with a missense DCLRE1C variant in a later genetic analysis, and the association was replicated in an independent cohort.

On this clone itself: Which antigen it targets is not known. One end of the junction fails to match germline, which may point to a read error.

Library preparation employed the immunoSEQ multiplex PCR assay. A mixture of 60 forward primers for TCR Vbeta segments and 13 reverse primers for TCR Jbeta segments was used in the multiplex PCR. The CDR3 region of rearranged TCR beta genes was amplified from genomic DNA by a multiplex PCR assay. On the Illumina HiSeq System, the amplified TCR beta libraries were sequenced as 87-base-pair reads. Concerning the study's data processing: In a later analysis, 77 million or so unique TCR beta chains were counted across the roughly 670 repertoires, and roughly 9.9 million of these chains were shared by at least two donors. Raw reads were error-corrected and collapsed into unique sequences with a nearest-neighbor algorithm that merged closely related sequences to remove PCR and sequencing errors. CDR3 sequences were aligned to IMGT reference sequences to assign V, D and J gene segments. Each retained sequence needed at least a six-nucleotide match to both a V gene segment and a J gene segment. A rearrangement was called productive if the CDR3 had no stop codons and remained in frame with V and J, and every other rearrangement was called non-productive. Following IMGT convention, CDR3 was defined as the stretch from the second conserved V-encoded cysteine up to the conserved J-encoded phenylalanine. In an earlier analysis of 587 of the donors, sequences lacking an unambiguous match to a single V gene segment were excluded. In an earlier analysis of 587 of the donors, a V segment was called functional when productive rearrangements were above 56.7%, and segregating when the standard deviation between donors exceeded 5%. A statistical classification framework was built for diagnosing cytomegalovirus status from the catalog of TCR beta chain sequences. A later analysis assigned V and J genes by comparing TCR nucleotide sequences with IMGT/GENE-DB human TR gene sequences. Using the TCRdist pipeline, a later analysis assigned CDR3 sequences along with most-parsimonious VDJ recombination scenarios. In a later analysis, every TCR beta chain was defined by the combination of its CDR3 amino acid sequence and its V-gene family, and reads without a unique V-gene family were dropped. As a way to deal with suspected cross-contamination and a sequencing artifact, a later analysis dropped 450 to 600 nucleotide sequences that were highly shared and had low generation probability. In a later analysis, a clonal expansion index was calculated for each public chain from normalized within-repertoire ranks of inferred template counts. A later analysis computed generation probabilities with a VDJ recombination model fitted to out-of-frame rearrangements, and checked the results against IGoR. A later analysis scored TCR-TCR, TCR-HLA and TCR-CMV co-occurrence with hypergeometric tests, applying a repertoire-size bias correction to TCR pairs. To estimate false discovery rates, a later analysis permuted the HLA or CMV assignments 20 times. A later analysis grouped co-occurring TCRs with DBSCAN, adding TCRdist sequence similarity when clustering within HLA-allele-positive subsets. Co-occurrence clustering excluded repertoires with fewer than 30,000 or more than 120,000 public chains, plus five with anomalous nucleotide sharing. Imported from immuneACCESS, the table was reduced by TCRdb to in-frame sequences with V and J called. These copies leave out some clones; in studies compared against another copy, an unresolved V gene accounts for under half, and the cause of the remainder is not known. V and J calls and clone size come straight from that table; D and trimming were deduced from the DNA. In this sample's table one finds roughly 100,000 clones. The ten largest clones capture 15% of the sample.

The cohort was made up of approximately 670 healthy bone marrow donors. All cohort members were sampled while nominally healthy, although unrecorded immune exposures were likely present. The donor tested CMV seropositive, placing the donor among the 289 seropositive members of the cohort. A peripheral blood sample was provided by each donor, and peripheral blood mononuclear cells were used for TCR beta sequencing. The Qiagen DNeasy Blood Extraction Kit was used to extract genomic DNA from the blood cell samples. Here the chain combines TRBV30 and TRBJ2-1; TRBD2 is possibly the D segment (5 matching bases). The sequenced material came from PBMCs. The clonotype originates from a man in his fifties or sixties in good health and CMV-seropositive. This receptor carries the CDR3 CAWGGPRMVF. In nucleotides, the sequence is TGTGCCTGGGGAGGCCCGAGGATGGTCTTC.